This note documents a single TCR beta chain sequence. Antigen unknown. This sample is part of a study of circulating tumor DNA in untreated peripheral T-cell lymphoma. Study information: Serial serum during treatment, plus baseline serum, was used to track tumor TCR clonotype ctDNA.

The study's findings and limits: After two cycles, ctDNA cleared in 38% of serially sampled patients.

Some clones are missing from TCRdb's copy, which holds only in-frame ones; the method was immunoSEQ multiplex PCR. This table holds some 2,000 clones, more than 75% found once. Germline V CDR1 and CDR2: GTSNPN, SVGIG (reference sequence). The CDR3 spans 15 residues. Trimming cost V 2 bases and J 4 bases, with 12 bases left between them. Material for sequencing was cell-free DNA from blood serum. The genes are TRBV30 and TRBJ2-6; D unresolved. The clonotype comes from a human donor with peripheral T-cell lymphoma. CDR3 DNA: TGTGCCTGGAGTACCGGGCGCTCCGGGGCCAACGTCCTGACTTTC. It specifies CAWSTGRSGANVLTF.